The 9 T cell receptor beta chains given below trace back to one sample, sequenced in a study of metastatic and nonmetastatic thyroid tumors. Using MiXCR, TCRdb reanalyzed the PCR reads. The sample contains fewer than 30,000 clones, around 15% of which appear only once. The entire patient cohort was treatment-naive prior to thyroid surgery. Sequencing used blood. Every receptor here comes from a female donor with papillary thyroid cancer or a benign thyroid nodule (not recorded which). Some clones in this sample may be carry-over from other donors' samples.

This clone showed up many times. The gene calls are TRBV7-9 and TRBJ1-2; 12 bases map to TRBD1. The junction had 12 bases not matched to a gene; V was cut back by 4 bases and J by 3 bases. The CDR3 covers 18 residues. Germline CDR1 is SEHNR and CDR2 is FQNEAQ (reference sequence). CDR3 protein: CASSSSGTGGYHDYGYTF. The CDR3 coding sequence is TGTGCCAGCAGCTCATCCGGGACAGGGGGCTATCACGACTATGGCTACACCTTC. The full variable domain, rest sourced from reference TRBV7-9 and TRBJ1-2, is DTGVSQNPRHKITKRGQNVTFRCDPISEHNRLYWYRQTLGQGPEFLTYFQNEAQLEKSRLLSDRFSAERPKGSFSTLEIQRTEQGDSAMYLCASSSSGTGGYHDYGYTFGSGTRLTVV.

In its sample, this clone ranks as medium-sized. The V gene is TRBV15, the J gene TRBJ2-2; D is unresolved. Germline assignment: CDR1 LNHNV and CDR2 YYDKDF (reference sequence). Trimming left V 4 bases short and J 6 bases short, with 6 bases between. CDR3 length: 12 amino acids. The CDR3 loop reads CATSIGAGELFF. CDR3 in DNA: TGTGCCACCAGCATTGGAGCCGGGGAGCTGTTTTTT.

In this sample, this clone turned up many times. The rearrangement joins TRBV4-1 to TRBJ1-2, with a tentative D call TRBD1 (6 bases). CDR1 is MGHRA and CDR2 is YSYEKL in the germline V gene. V was pared by 1 base and J by 5 bases, with 20 bases between. The CDR3 sequence is 17 residues long. The CDR3 DNA sequence: TGCGCCAGCAGCCAAGTGGAGGGCGGCAGGGGTGGTTATGGCTACACCTTC. This sequence encodes CASSQVEGGRGGYGYTF.

This clone appeared many times. The rearrangement uses TRBV5-1 and TRBJ2-5; 11 bases line up with TRBD2. The CDR3 loop spans 15 amino acids. Unmatched junction bases numbered 4, after V lost 5 bases and J lost 1 base. Germline V gene sequence: CDR1 SGHRS, CDR2 YFSETQ. CDR3 sequence: CASRWGTSGQETQYF. Here the CDR3 DNA reads TGCGCCAGCAGATGGGGGACTAGCGGCCAAGAGACCCAGTACTTC.

In the case of this clone: A much bigger clone sits one base away, suggesting this may be a read error. The chain combines TRBV6-1 with TRBJ2-1; D is unclear. V dropped 8 bases and J dropped 4 bases, with 6 bases sitting between them. Per the germline V gene, CDR1 is MNHNS and CDR2 is SASEGT. The CDR3 covers 11 residues. The CDR3 protein is CASRYYNEQFF. The CDR3 nucleotides read TGTGCCAGCCGGTATTACAATGAGCAGTTCTTC.

This clone was detected ten times or more. V gene TRBV18 combines with J gene TRBJ2-2; 8 bases line up with TRBD1. Per germline, CDR1 KGHSH and CDR2 LQKENI. The CDR3 contains 15 residues. Trimming cost V 1 base and J 5 bases; bases outside gene matches: 3. CDR3 protein: CASSPRTGSTGELFF. In DNA form, the CDR3 reads TGTGCCAGCTCACCACGGACAGGGTCGACCGGGGAGCTGTTTTTT.

The rearrangement joins TRBV5-6 to TRBJ2-1; the D call may be TRBD1 or TRBD2 (5 bases each). The V and J ends lost 2 bases and 0 bases respectively, with 9 bases between them. This CDR3 is built from 15 residues. CDR1 and CDR2 from the germline V gene are SGHDT and YYEEEE. CDR3 coding DNA: TGTGCCAGCAGCTTTAGAGGGGTCTCCTACAATGAGCAGTTCTTC. Its protein product is CASSFRGVSYNEQFF.

This clone was seen many times. The chain links TRBV11-2 to TRBJ1-5, with 7 bases matching TRBD1. The trim removed 5 bases at V and 5 bases at J, leaving 12 bases unmatched. CDR3 length: 16 residues. The V gene's germline CDR1 is SGHAT and CDR2 FQNNGV. CDR3 DNA: TGTGCCAGCAGCCCCCTCCGACAGGGTCCCGATCAGCCCCAGCATTTT. Encoded protein: CASSPLRQGPDQPQHF. Supplemented by reference TRBV11-2 and TRBJ1-5, the full variable domain reads EAGVAQSPRYKIIEKRQSVAFWCNPISGHATLYWYQQILGQGPKLLIQFQNNGVVDDSQLPKDRFSAERLKGVDSTLKIQPAKLEDSAVYLCASSPLRQGPDQPQHFGDGTRLSIL.

Ten or more counts support this clone. The V gene is TRBV6-1, the J gene TRBJ2-5; TRBD2 aligns across 10 bases. Germline V gene lookup returns CDR1 MNHNS and CDR2 SASEGT. The CDR3 runs to 19 residues. V lost 2 bases to trimming and J lost 1 base; unmatched junction nucleotides: 13. CDR3 sequence: CASSEKIGAGGPAQETQYF. As DNA, the CDR3 is TGTGCCAGCAGTGAAAAGATCGGAGCGGGAGGGCCGGCCCAAGAGACCCAGTACTTC.